This passage covers 8 T cell receptor beta chains from one sample sequenced in a study of T cell responses to AZD1222 COVID-19 vaccine. The repertoire was sequenced with immunoSEQ multiplex PCR; TCRdb's copy has only in-frame clones and lacks some. The data contain more than 110,000 clones, 70% to 90% of them singletons. Sequences were derived from peripheral blood, sampled on day 0 of AZD1222 vaccination. The receptor set was obtained from an adult in good health.

The genes are TRBV3-1 (or the pseudogene TRBV3-2) and TRBJ2-7; a weak D match, TRBD1 (6 bases). There are 14 residues in the CDR3. With 0 bases removed from V and 6 bases from J, the gap between germline ends came to 12 bases. Germline V gives CDR1 LGHDT, CDR2 YNNKEL (reference sequence). The CDR3: CASSQETGVSEQYF. The CDR3 DNA sequence: TGTGCCAGCAGCCAAGAGACAGGAGTCTCCGAGCAGTACTTC.

This clone was seen only once. The chain has TRBV7-2 and TRBJ2-7, with 7 positions matching TRBD1. J was trimmed by 3 bases and V by 5 bases; bases with no gene match: 4. The CDR3 sequence is 13 residues long. Germline assignment: CDR1 SGHTA and CDR2 FQGNSA. CDR3 in amino acids: CASSPRTGYEQYF. The CDR3 DNA reads as TGTGCCAGCAGCCCGCGGACAGGCTACGAGCAGTACTTC.

Only one count was recorded for this clone. The chain combines TRBV28 with TRBJ2-4, with TRBD1 matching 9 bases. Per germline, CDR1 MDHEN and CDR2 SYDVKM. V lost 8 bases, J lost 12 bases, and 17 bases stayed unmatched. The CDR3 length is 15 residues. The CDR3 region is CASWPTGGALFDQYF. The CDR3 coding sequence is TGTGCCAGCTGGCCTACAGGGGGCGCCTTGTTCGATCAGTACTTC.

The V call is TRBV5-3, the J call TRBJ1-5; D may be TRBD1 (5 bases). TRBV5-3 is given ORF status, its function remaining uncertain. This CDR3 has 21 residues. V lost 1 base and J 0 bases, leaving 26 bases between the germline ends. CDR3 loop: CARSLPPGRAALGSSNQPQHF. The CDR3 nucleotides read TGTGCCAGAAGCTTGCCCCCAGGGAGGGCAGCTTTGGGCTCTAGCAATCAGCCCCAGCATTTT.

The chain recombines TRBV12-3 or TRBV12-4 with TRBJ2-7, with D possibly being TRBD1 or TRBD2 (5 bases each). The CDR3 has 12 residues. The V end lost 3 bases, the J end lost 5 bases, and 8 bases lay between the germline ends. The CDR3 sequence is CASSLGVHEQYF. CDR3 DNA: TGTGCCAGCAGTTTGGGGGTCCACGAGCAGTACTTC.

V and J are TRBV18 and TRBJ2-7; D ambiguous. CDR1 is KGHSH, CDR2 LQKENI, per germline. Deletions cut 6 bases from V and 0 bases from J, with 12 bases between. The CDR3 length is 14 residues. Written as DNA, the CDR3 is TGTGCCAGCTCCGCCGACTCGACCTCCTACGAGCAGTACTTC. It is translated as CASSADSTSYEQYF.

This clone appeared once. The chain has TRBV11-2 and TRBJ1-1; D perhaps matches TRBD1 (6 bases). CDR1 is SGHAT and CDR2 is FQNNGV in the germline V gene. V was cut by 3 bases and J by 5 bases, with 19 bases left in between. The CDR3 length is 16 residues. The CDR3 bases are TGTGCCAGCAGCTTCATTGTTGGACAGCCGGGTACTGAAGCTTTCTTT. It translates to CASSFIVGQPGTEAFF.

This chain links TRBV5-8 with TRBJ1-5; D call uncertain. V shed 0 bases and J shed 4 bases, with 11 bases lying between them. The CDR3 has 15 amino acids. Germline CDR1 and CDR2: SGHTS and YDEGEE. CDR3 nucleotides: TGTGCCAGCAGCTTGGTTGGGGATATAAATCAGCCCCAGCATTTT. This codes for CASSLVGDINQPQHF.